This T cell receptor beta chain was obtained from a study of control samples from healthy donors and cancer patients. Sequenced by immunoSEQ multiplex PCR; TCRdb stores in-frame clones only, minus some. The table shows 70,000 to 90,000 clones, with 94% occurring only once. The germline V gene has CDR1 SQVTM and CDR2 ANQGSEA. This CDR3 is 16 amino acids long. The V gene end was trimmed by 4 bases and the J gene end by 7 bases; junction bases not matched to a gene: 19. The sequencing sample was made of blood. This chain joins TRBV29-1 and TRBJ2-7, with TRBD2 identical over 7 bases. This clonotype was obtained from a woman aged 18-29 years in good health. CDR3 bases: TGCAGCGTTGCATCACTACTATCAGCGGGGCTGGGTGAGCAGTACTTC. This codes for CSVASLLSAGLGEQYF.